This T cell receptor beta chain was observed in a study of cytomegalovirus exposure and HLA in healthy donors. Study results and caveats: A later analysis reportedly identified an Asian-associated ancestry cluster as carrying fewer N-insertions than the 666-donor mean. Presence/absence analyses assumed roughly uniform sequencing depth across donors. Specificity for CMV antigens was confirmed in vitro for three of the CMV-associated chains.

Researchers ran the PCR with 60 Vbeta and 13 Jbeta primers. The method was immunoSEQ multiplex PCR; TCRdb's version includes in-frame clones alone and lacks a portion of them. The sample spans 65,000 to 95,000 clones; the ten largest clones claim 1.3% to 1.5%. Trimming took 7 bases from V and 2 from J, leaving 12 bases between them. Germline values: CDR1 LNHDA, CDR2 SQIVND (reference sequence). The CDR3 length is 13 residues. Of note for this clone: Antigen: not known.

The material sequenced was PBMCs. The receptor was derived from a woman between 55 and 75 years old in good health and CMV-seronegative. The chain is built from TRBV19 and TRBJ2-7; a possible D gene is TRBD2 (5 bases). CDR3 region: CASKLADTYEQYF. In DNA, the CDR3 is TGTGCCAGTAAGCTAGCCGATACCTACGAGCAGTACTTC.